This TCR beta chain was captured by sequencing in a study of response to subunit inactivated influenza vaccine. One entry per CDR3 protein, called by TCRdb with MiXCR from the RT-PCR reads. The sample carries around 750,000 distinct CDR3 sequences, around 20% recorded once. Germline V gene data show CDR1 as DFQATT and CDR2 as SNEGSKA (reference sequence). J was trimmed by 5 bases and V by 0 bases; bases with no gene match: 9. The CDR3 spans 15 residues. Whole-study findings and limits: With each seasonal influenza vaccination, the authors suggested, few new T cells are recruited.

Remarks on this clonotype: Its specificity is not known.

The source of this sequence is a man in his forties or fifties who received an inactivated influenza vaccine. This specimen was PBMCs from blood, taken more than 4 days after vaccination. The gene calls are TRBV20-1 and TRBJ2-5; TRBD2 matches at 7 bases. The CDR3, as DNA: TGCAGTGCTAGAGATCCGACTAGCCCCCGGGAGACCCAGTACTTC. It translates to CSARDPTSPRETQYF.